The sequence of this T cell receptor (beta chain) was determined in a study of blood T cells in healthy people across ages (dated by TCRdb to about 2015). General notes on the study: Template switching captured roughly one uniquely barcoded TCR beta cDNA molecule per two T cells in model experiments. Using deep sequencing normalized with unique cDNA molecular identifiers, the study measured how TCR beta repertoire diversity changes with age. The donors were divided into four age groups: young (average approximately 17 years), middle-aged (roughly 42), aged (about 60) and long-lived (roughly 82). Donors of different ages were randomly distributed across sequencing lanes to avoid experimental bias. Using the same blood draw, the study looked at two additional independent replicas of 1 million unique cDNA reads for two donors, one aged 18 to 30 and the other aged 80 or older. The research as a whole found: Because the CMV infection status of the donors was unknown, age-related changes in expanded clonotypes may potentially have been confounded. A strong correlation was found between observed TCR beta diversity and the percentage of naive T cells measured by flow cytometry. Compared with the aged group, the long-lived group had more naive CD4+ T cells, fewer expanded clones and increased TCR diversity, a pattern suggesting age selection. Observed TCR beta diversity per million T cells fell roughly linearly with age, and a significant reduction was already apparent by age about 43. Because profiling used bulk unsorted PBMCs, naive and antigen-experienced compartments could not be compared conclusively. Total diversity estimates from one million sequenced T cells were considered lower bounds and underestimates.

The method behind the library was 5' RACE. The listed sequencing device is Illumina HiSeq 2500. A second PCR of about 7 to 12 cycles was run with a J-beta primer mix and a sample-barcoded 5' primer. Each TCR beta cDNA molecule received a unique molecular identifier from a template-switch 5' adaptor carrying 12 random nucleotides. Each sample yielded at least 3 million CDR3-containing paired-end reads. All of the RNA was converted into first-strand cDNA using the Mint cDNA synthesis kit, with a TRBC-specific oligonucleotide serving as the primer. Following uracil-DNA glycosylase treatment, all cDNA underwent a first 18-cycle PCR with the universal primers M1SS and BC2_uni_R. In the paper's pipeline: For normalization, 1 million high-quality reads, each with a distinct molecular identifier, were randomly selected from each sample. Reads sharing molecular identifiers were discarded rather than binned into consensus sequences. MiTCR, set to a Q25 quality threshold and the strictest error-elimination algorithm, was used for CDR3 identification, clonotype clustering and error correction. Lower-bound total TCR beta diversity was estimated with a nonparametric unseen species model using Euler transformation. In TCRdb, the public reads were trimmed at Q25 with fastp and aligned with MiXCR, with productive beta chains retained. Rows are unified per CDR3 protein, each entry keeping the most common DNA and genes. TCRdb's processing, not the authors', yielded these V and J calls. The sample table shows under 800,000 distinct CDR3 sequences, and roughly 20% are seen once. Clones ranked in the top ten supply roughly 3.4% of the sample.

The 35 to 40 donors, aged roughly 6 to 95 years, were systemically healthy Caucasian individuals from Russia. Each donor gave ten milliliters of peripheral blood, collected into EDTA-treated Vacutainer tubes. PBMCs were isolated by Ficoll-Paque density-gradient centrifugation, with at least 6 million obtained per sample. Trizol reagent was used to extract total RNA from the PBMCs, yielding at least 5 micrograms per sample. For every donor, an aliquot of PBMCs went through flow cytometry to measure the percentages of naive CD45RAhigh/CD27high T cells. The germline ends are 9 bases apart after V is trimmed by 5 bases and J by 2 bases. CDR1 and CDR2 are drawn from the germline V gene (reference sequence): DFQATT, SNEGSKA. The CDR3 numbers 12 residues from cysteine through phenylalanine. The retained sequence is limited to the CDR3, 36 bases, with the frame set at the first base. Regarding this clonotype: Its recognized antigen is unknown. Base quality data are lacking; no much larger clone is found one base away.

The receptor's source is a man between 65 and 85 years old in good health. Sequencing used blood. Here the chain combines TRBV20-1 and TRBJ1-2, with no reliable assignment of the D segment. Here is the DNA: TGCAGTGCTCTGACAAGGAACTATGGCTACACCTTC. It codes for CSALTRNYGYTF.